Shown below are 21 T cell receptor beta chains from a single sample sequenced in a study of T cell responses to AZD1222 COVID-19 vaccine. The protocol was immunoSEQ multiplex PCR, while the TCRdb copy is restricted to in-frame clones and leaves out a portion. The sample holds around 180,000 clones, around 92% seen once. Source: peripheral blood, taken on day 0 of AZD1222 vaccination. The receptors come from an adult in good health.

This clone occurred a few times. This chain uses TRBV7-9 with TRBJ2-3; 14 nucleotides agree with TRBD2. Germline V gene data show CDR1 as SEHNR and CDR2 as FQNEAQ (reference sequence). V lost 5 bases to trimming and J lost 3 bases; unmatched junction nucleotides: 7. This CDR3 is built from 17 residues. The CDR3 coding sequence is TGTGCCAGCAGCATGGGACTAGCGGGAGAGATGACAGATACGCAGTATTTT. Translation: CASSMGLAGEMTDTQYF.

The chain links TRBV7-8 to TRBJ2-1; 12 bases align to TRBD2. Germline CDR1 and CDR2: SGHVS and FQNEAQ. CDR3 length: 15 residues. The V and J ends lost 0 bases and 12 bases, in that order; junction bases with no gene match: 6. This CDR3 reads CASSLAPSGRAGQFF. As DNA, the CDR3 is TGTGCCAGCAGCTTAGCCCCTAGCGGGAGGGCCGGGCAGTTCTTC.

The rearrangement links TRBV5-4 to TRBJ2-7; TRBD1 or TRBD2 may be the D gene (5 bases each). V shed 2 bases and J shed 5 bases, with 14 bases lying between them. This CDR3 is built from 14 residues. The germline V gene has CDR1 SGHNT and CDR2 YYREEE (reference sequence). The CDR3 reads CASSFGASSHEQYF. The DNA of the CDR3 is TGTGCCAGCAGCTTCGGGGCTAGCAGCCACGAGCAGTACTTC.

The gene calls are TRBV2 and TRBJ1-1; D not resolved. CDR3 length equals 12 residues. In germline, CDR1 is SNHLY, CDR2 FYNNEI. V was cut by 7 bases and J by 7 bases, with 13 bases left in between. DNA for the CDR3: TGTGCCAGCACGAAGGGTTCGAATGAAGCTTTCTTT. Its protein product is CASTKGSNEAFF.

The count of this clone is one. The gene calls are TRBV10-3 and TRBJ2-1; a weak D match, TRBD2 (5 bases). From germline, CDR1 is ENHRY and CDR2 SYGVKD. The CDR3 spans 15 residues. V was trimmed by 3 bases and J by 1 base, leaving 10 bases between them. DNA of the CDR3: TGTGCCATCAGTGACAGGACTCCATCCTACAATGAGCAGTTCTTC. Amino acid sequence: CAISDRTPSYNEQFF.

The gene calls are TRBV20-1 and TRBJ2-7; D is uncertain. Trimming left V 5 bases short and J 5 bases short, with 7 bases between. CDR3 length: 10 amino acids. Germline lookup yields CDR1 DFQATT and CDR2 SNEGSKA (reference sequence). The CDR3, as DNA: TGCAGTGCTCCCGACCACGAGCAGTACTTC. Its translation is CSAPDHEQYF.

This chain connects TRBV3-1 (or the pseudogene TRBV3-2) to TRBJ2-7; D unresolved. CDR3 length: 14 amino acids. In germline, CDR1 is LGHDT, CDR2 YNNKEL (reference sequence). Trimming pared 6 bases from V and 0 bases from J, leaving 12 bases between. Here the CDR3 reads CASSPRGASYEQYF. In nucleotides, the CDR3 is TGTGCCAGCAGTCCCCGCGGCGCCTCCTACGAGCAGTACTTC.

This chain's CDR3 is CASSEGPIQETQYF. The CDR3 bases are TGTGCCAGCAGTGAAGGACCGATCCAAGAGACCCAGTACTTC. J is TRBJ2-5 and V is TRBV2; D gene unclear. V was trimmed by 1 base and J by 1 base, leaving 7 bases between them. CDR3 size: 14 residues. Looked up from germline, CDR1 is SNHLY and CDR2 is FYNNEI.

This clone has just one count. The chain is built from TRBV5-1 and TRBJ1-1; unclear D gene. Germline CDR1 and CDR2: SGHRS and YFSETQ. V dropped 4 bases and J dropped 0 bases, with 10 bases sitting between them. The length of the CDR3 is 14 residues. CDR3 sequence: CASSRGSMNTEAFF. The CDR3 DNA follows: TGCGCCAGCAGCCGTGGGTCCATGAACACTGAAGCTTTCTTT.

This chain connects TRBV27 to TRBJ2-4; a possible D gene is TRBD1 (6 bases). Germline values: CDR1 MNHEY, CDR2 SMNVEV (reference sequence). Trimming pared 3 bases from V and 7 bases from J, leaving 10 bases between. CDR3 length: 13 amino acids. DNA of the CDR3: TGTGCCAGCAGTTTGAACAGGGATAACATTCAGTACTTC. Its translation: CASSLNRDNIQYF.

This chain uses TRBV15 with TRBJ2-6; D is ambiguous. The V gene's germline CDR1 is LNHNV and CDR2 YYDKDF (reference sequence). V lost 1 base to trimming and J lost 4 bases, with 11 bases between them. The CDR3 covers 16 residues. CDR3 loop: CATSRVGPSGANVLTF. In DNA form, the CDR3 reads TGTGCCACCAGCAGAGTGGGTCCGTCCGGGGCCAACGTCCTGACTTTC. Full variable domain (rest looked up from reference TRBV15 and TRBJ2-6): DAMVIQNPRYQVTQFGKPVTLSCSQTLNHNVMYWYQQKSSQAPKLLFHYYDKDFNNEADTPDNFQSRRPNTSFCFLDIRSPGLGDTAMYLCATSRVGPSGANVLTFGAGSRLTVL.

V gene TRBV6-1 combines with J gene TRBJ1-1, with 7 nucleotides matching TRBD1. Losses at the gene ends were 3 bases for V and 10 bases for J; bases not matched to a gene: 8. Per the germline V gene, CDR1 is MNHNS and CDR2 is SASEGT. The CDR3 spans 13 residues. CDR3 residues: CASSEAPDRAAFF. The CDR3 nucleotides are TGTGCCAGCAGTGAGGCCCCCGACAGGGCAGCTTTCTTT.

The gene calls are TRBV24-1 and TRBJ2-7, with TRBD1 as a possible D gene (5 bases). The CDR3 has 14 amino acids. CDR1 is KGHDR, CDR2 SFDVKD, per germline. V lost 0 bases, J lost 1 base, and 6 bases lay in between. The CDR3 here is CATSDLDSSYEQYF. The CDR3 DNA reads TGTGCCACCAGTGATTTGGACAGTTCCTACGAGCAGTACTTC.

Here the CDR3 DNA reads TGTGCCAGCAGCCCCAACAGGGGGAGAGTTGTTAGTCAGCCCCAGCATTTT. Translation gives CASSPNRGRVVSQPQHF. The V call is TRBV27, the J call TRBJ1-5; TRBD1 agrees at 8 bases. The CDR3 runs to 17 residues. CDR1 is MNHEY and CDR2 is SMNVEV in the germline V gene (reference sequence). The junction had 16 bases not matched to a gene; V was cut back by 6 bases and J by 6 bases.

This chain links TRBV7-3 with TRBJ1-4; D unclear. Germline CDR1 SGHTA, CDR2 FQGTGA. The ends were cut back, 6 bases at V and 3 bases at J, with 14 bases in the middle. CDR3 length equals 15 residues. CDR3 region: CASRVTTSANEKLFF. CDR3 coding DNA: TGTGCCAGCAGGGTCACGACTTCGGCTAATGAAAAACTGTTTTTT.

J is TRBJ1-2 and V is TRBV6-5; D not certain. The germline V gene has CDR1 MNHEY and CDR2 SVGAGI. The CDR3 extends over 12 amino acids. V lost 7 bases and J 3 bases, leaving 9 bases between the germline ends. The CDR3 spells CASTGMDYGYTF. CDR3 DNA sequence: TGTGCCAGCACGGGGATGGACTATGGCTACACCTTC.

This rearrangement joins TRBV7-9 to TRBJ1-1; D is unclear. The CDR3 is 14 amino acids. CDR1 and CDR2 (germline): SEHNR, FQNEAQ (reference sequence). V was cut by 2 bases and J by 0 bases, with 7 bases left in between. CDR3 nucleotide sequence: TGTGCCAGCAGCTTAATGGGCGTGAACACTGAAGCTTTCTTT. As protein: CASSLMGVNTEAFF.

This chain joins TRBV5-4 and TRBJ1-1; 8 bases fit TRBD1. The trim removed 2 bases at V and 11 bases at J, leaving 8 bases unmatched. The germline CDR1 and CDR2 sequences are SGHNT and YYREEE (reference sequence). This CDR3 contains 13 residues. The CDR3 nucleotides read TGTGCCAGCAGCTTCCAGGGGGCGTTCGAGGCTTTCTTT. Amino acid sequence: CASSFQGAFEAFF.

J is TRBJ1-2 and V is TRBV30, with D perhaps matching TRBD1 (6 bases). V gave up 0 bases and J gave up 4 bases, with 12 bases separating them. From germline, CDR1 is GTSNPN and CDR2 SVGIG (reference sequence). This CDR3 has 14 residues. The CDR3 here is CAWSVRGAPYGYTF. In DNA, the CDR3 is TGTGCCTGGAGTGTACGGGGGGCACCCTATGGCTACACCTTC.

This CDR3 reads CASSDSGTAGNTIYF. As DNA, the CDR3 is TGTGCCAGCAGTGACTCCGGGACAGCCGGAAACACCATATATTTT. The chain carries TRBV25-1 and TRBJ1-3; 7 nucleotides match TRBD1. CDR3 size: 15 residues. Germline values: CDR1 MGHDK, CDR2 SYGVNS. Trimming removed 3 bases from V and 4 bases from J; junction bases left unmatched: 6.

V is TRBV5-3 and J is TRBJ2-7; D is perhaps TRBD1 (7 bases). TRBV5-3 belongs to the ORF category, with a function that is uncertain. CDR3 length equals 14 residues. Trimming took off 3 bases at V and 7 bases at J, with 17 bases between the two ends. This chain's CDR3 is CARSSTGSAGEQYF. In DNA, the CDR3 is TGTGCCAGAAGCTCGACAGGGTCCGCGGGGGAGCAGTACTTC.